This T cell receptor beta chain was retrieved from a study of control samples from healthy donors and cancer patients. Method: immunoSEQ multiplex PCR; TCRdb's copy keeps in-frame clones and lacks some. The sample has roughly 200,000 clones, approximately 95% seen once. V lost 5 bases, J lost 5 bases, and 12 bases stayed unmatched. The germline V gene has CDR1 SGHTA and CDR2 FQGTGA. The CDR3 extends over 16 amino acids. The chain recombines TRBV7-3 with TRBJ2-1; 7 bases are a match to TRBD1. This clonotype was sampled from a man aged 18 to 30 in good health. Sequenced input: blood. CDR3 DNA: TGTGCCAGCAGCAGGCAGACAGGGAACACCGACAATGAGCAGTTCTTC. Translated, it gives CASSRQTGNTDNEQFF.